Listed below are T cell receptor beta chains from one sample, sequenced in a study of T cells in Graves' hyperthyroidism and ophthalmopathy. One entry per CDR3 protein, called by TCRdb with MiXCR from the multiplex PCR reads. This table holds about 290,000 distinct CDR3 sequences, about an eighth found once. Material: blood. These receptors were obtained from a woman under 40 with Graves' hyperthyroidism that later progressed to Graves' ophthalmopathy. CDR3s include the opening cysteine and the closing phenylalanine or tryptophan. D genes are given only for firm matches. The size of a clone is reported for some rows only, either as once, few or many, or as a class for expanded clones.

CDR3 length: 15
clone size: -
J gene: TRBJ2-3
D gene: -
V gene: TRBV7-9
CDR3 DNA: TGTGCCAGCAGTGCATGGTTAGTTGTTGGAGATACGCAGTATTTT
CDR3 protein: CASSAWLVVGDTQYF

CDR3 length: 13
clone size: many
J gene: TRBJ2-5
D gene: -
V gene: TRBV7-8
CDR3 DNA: TGTGCCAGCAGCTACGGGCAGGGGAAGACCCAGTACTTC
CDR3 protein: CASSYGQGKTQYF

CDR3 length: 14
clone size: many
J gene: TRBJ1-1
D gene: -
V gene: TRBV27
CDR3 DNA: TGTGCCAGCAGTTTATCAACCACCTACACTGAAGCTTTCTTT
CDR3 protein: CASSLSTTYTEAFF

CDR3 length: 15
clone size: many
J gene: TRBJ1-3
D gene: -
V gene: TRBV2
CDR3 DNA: TGTGCCAGCAGTCCGGACGGGCTCTATCGAAACACCATATATTTT
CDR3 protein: CASSPDGLYRNTIYF

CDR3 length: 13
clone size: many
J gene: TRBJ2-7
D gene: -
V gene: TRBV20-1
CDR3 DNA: TGCAGTGCTAGCGGGAGCGCTCCCTACGAGCAGTACTTC
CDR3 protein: CSASGSAPYEQYF

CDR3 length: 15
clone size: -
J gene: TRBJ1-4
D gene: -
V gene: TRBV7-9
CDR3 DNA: TGTGCCAGCAGCTCCGCCCGGGACCCCCATGAAAAACTGTTTTTT
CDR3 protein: CASSSARDPHEKLFF

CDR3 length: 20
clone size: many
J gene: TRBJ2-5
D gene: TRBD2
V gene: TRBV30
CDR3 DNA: TGTGCCTGGAGTCCCAGGGCTCCTTTCTTAGCGGGAGGTCTCCAAGAGACCCAGTACTTC
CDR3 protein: CAWSPRAPFLAGGLQETQYF

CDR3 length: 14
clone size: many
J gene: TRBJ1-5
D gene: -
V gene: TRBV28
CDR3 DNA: TGTGCCAGCAGGACCGGACAGTTCAATCAGCCCCAGCATTTT
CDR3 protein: CASRTGQFNQPQHF

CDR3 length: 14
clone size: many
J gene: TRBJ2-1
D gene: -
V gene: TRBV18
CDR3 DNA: TGTGCCAGCTCACGACCGAAAGGGAACGGTGAGCAGTTCTTC
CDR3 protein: CASSRPKGNGEQFF

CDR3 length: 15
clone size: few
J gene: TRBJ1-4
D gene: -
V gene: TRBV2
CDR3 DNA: TGTGCCAGCACGAAGCAGGGAACTACTAATGAAAAACTGTTTTTT
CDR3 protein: CASTKQGTTNEKLFF

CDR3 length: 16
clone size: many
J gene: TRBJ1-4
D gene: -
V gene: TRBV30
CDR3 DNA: TGTGCCTGGAGTGTACAAGGACTCGCAACTAATGAAAAACTGTTTTTT
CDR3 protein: CAWSVQGLATNEKLFF

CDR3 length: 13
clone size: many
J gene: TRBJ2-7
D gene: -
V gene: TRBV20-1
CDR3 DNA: TGCAGTGCTAGAGAACCTTCCAAGTACGAGCAGTACTTC
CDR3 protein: CSAREPSKYEQYF

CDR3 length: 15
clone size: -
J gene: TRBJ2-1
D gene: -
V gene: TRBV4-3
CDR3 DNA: TGCGCCAGCAGCCAAGAGCAGGGGACCTACAATGAGCAGTTCTTC
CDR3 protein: CASSQEQGTYNEQFF

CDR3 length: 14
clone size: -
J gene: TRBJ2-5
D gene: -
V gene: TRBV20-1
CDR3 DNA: TGCAGTGCTAGTGGCAAGTCCCGTTTGATTGCCCAGTACTTC
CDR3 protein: CSASGKSRLIAQYF

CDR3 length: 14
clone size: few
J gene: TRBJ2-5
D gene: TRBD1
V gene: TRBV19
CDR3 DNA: TGTGCCAGTAGTTTCCGGGACAGGGTAGAGACCCAGTACTTC
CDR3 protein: CASSFRDRVETQYF

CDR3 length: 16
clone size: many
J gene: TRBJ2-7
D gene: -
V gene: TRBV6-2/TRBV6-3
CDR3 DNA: TGTGCCAGCAGCCGTAGGCCCACAAAGGTGGACTACGAGCAGTACTTC
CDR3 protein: CASSRRPTKVDYEQYF

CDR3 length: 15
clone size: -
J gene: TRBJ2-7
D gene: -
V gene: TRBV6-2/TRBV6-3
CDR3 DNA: TGTGCCAGCAGTTATAGACGGGCCCTCCCCTACGAGCAGTACTTC
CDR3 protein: CASSYRRALPYEQYF

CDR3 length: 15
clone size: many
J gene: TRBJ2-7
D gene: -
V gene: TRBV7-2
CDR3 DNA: TGTGCCAGCAGCTTCGGGACATCCAACTCCTACGAGCAGTACTTC
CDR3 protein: CASSFGTSNSYEQYF

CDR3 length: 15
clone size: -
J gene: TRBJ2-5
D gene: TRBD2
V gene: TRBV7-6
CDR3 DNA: TGTGCCAGCAGCTTATGGACTAGCGGGACCCCGACCCAGTACTTC
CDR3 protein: CASSLWTSGTPTQYF

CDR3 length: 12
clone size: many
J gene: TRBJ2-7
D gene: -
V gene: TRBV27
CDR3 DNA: TGTGCCACCCTATCGAGCTCCTACGAGCAGTACTTC
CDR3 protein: CATLSSSYEQYF

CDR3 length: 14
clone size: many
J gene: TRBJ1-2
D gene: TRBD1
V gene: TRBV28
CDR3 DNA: TGTGCCGGTTCTTCCGGGACAGGAGGAGAGGGCTACACCTTC
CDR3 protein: CAGSSGTGGEGYTF

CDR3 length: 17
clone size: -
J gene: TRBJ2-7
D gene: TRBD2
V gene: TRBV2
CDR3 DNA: TGTGCCAGCAGTTGGGATAGCGGGAGGGTTCTCTCCTGCGAGCAGTACTTC
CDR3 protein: CASSWDSGRVLSCEQYF

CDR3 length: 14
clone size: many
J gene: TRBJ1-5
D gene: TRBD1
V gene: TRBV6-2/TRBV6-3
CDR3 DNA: TGTGCCAGCAGGGACAGGGGGGATAATCAGCCCCAGCATTTT
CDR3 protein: CASRDRGDNQPQHF

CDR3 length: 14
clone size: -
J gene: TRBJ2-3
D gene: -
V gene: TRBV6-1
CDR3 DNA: TGTGCCAGCAGCCTTAGCTTCGTCACAGATACGCAGTATTTT
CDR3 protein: CASSLSFVTDTQYF

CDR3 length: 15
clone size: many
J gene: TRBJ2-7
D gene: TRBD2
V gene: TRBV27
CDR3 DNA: TGTGCCAGCAGTCCCGGGACTAGCGGGGTGTACGAGCAGTACTTC
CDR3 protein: CASSPGTSGVYEQYF

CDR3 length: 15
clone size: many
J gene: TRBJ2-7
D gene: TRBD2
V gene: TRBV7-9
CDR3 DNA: TGTGCCAGCAGCTTGGAGGGAGGGCCGGGCCACGAGCAGTACTTC
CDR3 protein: CASSLEGGPGHEQYF

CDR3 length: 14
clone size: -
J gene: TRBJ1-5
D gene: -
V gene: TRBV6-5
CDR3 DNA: TGTGCCAGCAGTTCTGACAGAAGTTATCAGCCCCAGCATTTT
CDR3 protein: CASSSDRSYQPQHF

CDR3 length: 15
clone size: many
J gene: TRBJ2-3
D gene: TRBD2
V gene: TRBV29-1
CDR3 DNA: TGCAGCGTCTCGTTGACTAGCGGGAGGGGAGATACGCAGTATTTT
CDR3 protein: CSVSLTSGRGDTQYF

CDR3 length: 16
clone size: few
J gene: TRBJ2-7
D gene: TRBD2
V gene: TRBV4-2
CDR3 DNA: TGTGCCAGCAGCCAAGAAGGGACTAGCGGCTCCTACGAGCAGTACTTC
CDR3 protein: CASSQEGTSGSYEQYF

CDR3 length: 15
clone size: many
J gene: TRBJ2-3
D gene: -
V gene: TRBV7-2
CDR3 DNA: TGTGCCAGCAGCTTACGGGCTAGCGGCACAGATACGCAGTATTTT
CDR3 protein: CASSLRASGTDTQYF

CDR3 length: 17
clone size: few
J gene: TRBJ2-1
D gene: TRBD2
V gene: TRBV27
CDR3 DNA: TGTGCCAGCAGTATAAGAGTAGCGGGAGGGCCTGGGAATGAGCAGTTCTTC
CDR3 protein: CASSIRVAGGPGNEQFF

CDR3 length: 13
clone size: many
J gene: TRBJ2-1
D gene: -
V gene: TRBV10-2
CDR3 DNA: TGCGCCAGCAGTGAGTCGGAGTTCAATGAGCAGTTCTTC
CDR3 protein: CASSESEFNEQFF

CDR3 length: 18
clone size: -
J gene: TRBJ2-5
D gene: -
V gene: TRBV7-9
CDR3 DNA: TGTGCCAGCAGCTTAGAGCCTGGAATTAGCCTCACTCGAGAGACCCAGTACTTC
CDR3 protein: CASSLEPGISLTRETQYF

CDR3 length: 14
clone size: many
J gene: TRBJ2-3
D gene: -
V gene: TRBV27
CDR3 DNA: TGTGCCAGCAGTTTGTGGGGCTCACGAGATACGCAGTATTTT
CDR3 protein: CASSLWGSRDTQYF

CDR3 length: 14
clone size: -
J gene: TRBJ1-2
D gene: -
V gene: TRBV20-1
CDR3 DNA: TGCAGTGCTACTAACCCGACCGTGGTCTATGGCTACACCTTC
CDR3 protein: CSATNPTVVYGYTF

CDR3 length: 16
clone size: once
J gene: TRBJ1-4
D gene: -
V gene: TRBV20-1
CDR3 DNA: TGCAGTGTTTTCGGCAGGGCGTTTCCTGACAATGAAAAACTGTTTTTT
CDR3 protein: CSVFGRAFPDNEKLFF

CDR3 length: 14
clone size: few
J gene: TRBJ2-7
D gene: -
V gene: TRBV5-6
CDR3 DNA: TGTGCCAGCAGCTTGGCCGGGCAATTCTACGAGCAGTACTTC
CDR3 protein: CASSLAGQFYEQYF

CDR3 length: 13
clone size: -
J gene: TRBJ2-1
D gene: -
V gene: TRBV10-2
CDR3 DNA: TGCGCCAGCGGGGGTGGTCCCGCCAATGAGCAGTTCTTC
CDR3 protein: CASGGGPANEQFF

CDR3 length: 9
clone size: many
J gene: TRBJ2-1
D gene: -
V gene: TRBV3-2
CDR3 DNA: TGTGCCAGCAGCCGGCGGCAGTTCTTC
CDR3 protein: CASSRRQFF

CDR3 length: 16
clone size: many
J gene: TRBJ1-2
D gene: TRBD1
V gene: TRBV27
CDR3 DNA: TGTGCCAGCAGTTTGGGCCCGGCAGGGGGCTCCGATGGCTACACCTTC
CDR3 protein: CASSLGPAGGSDGYTF

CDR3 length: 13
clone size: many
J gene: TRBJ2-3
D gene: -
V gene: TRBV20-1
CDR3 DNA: TGCAGTGCTATGACTGCTAGCACAGATACGCAGTATTTT
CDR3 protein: CSAMTASTDTQYF

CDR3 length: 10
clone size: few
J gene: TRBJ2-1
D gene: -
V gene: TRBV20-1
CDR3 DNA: TGCAGTGCTAAACTCAATGAGCAGTTCTTC
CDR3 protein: CSAKLNEQFF

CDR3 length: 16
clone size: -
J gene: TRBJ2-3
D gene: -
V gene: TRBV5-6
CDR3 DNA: TGTGCCAGCAGTCGGAAGGGGTTAGTGAGCACAGATACGCAGTATTTT
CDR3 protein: CASSRKGLVSTDTQYF

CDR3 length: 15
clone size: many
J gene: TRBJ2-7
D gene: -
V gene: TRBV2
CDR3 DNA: TGTGCCAGCACCCCCCAGGGCAAGGTTGGGTACGAGCAGTACTTC
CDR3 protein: CASTPQGKVGYEQYF

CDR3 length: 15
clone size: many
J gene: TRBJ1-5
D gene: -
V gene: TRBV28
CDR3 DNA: TGTGCCAGCAGTCCGGTAGGGGGGGGCCCCCAGCCCCAGCATTTT
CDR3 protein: CASSPVGGGPQPQHF

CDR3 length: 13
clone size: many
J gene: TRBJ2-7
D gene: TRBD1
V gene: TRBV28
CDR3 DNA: TGTGCCAGCAGCCGACAGGGAAGGGGCGAGCAGTACTTC
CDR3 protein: CASSRQGRGEQYF

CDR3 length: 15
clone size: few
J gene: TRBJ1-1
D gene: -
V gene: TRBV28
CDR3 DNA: TGTGCCAGCAGTTTATTAACCCTCCGGAACACTGAAGCTTTCTTT
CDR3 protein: CASSLLTLRNTEAFF

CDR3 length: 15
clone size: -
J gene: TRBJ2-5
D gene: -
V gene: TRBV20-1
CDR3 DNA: TGCAGTGCTAGAGCCACAGGCGTGGCCGGTGGGACCCAGTACTTC
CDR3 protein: CSARATGVAGGTQYF

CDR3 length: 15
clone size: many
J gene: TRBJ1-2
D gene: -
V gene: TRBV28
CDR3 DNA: TGTGCCAGCAGTTTTCAGGGAGCAGCTAACTATGGCTACACCTTC
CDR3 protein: CASSFQGAANYGYTF

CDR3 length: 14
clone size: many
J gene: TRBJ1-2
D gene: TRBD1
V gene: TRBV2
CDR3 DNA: TGTGCCAGCAGTGAGGGGGGACAGGCCCGTGGCTACACCTTC
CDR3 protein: CASSEGGQARGYTF

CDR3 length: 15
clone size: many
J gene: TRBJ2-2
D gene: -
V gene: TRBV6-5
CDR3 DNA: TGTGCCAGCAGTTACGAAGCGACCTCAGGCGGGGAGCTGTTTTTT
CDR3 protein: CASSYEATSGGELFF

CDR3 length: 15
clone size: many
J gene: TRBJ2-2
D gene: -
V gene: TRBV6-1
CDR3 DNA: TGTGCCAGCAGCAGACTAGGCGGGAACACCGGGGAGCTGTTTTTT
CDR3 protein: CASSRLGGNTGELFF

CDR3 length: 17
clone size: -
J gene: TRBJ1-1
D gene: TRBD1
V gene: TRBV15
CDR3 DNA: TGTGCCACCAGCAGAGATAGGGGACAGGGACCGAGAACTGAAGCTTTCTTT
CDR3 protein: CATSRDRGQGPRTEAFF